What follows are 31 T cell receptor beta chains derived from one specimen sequenced in a study of cytomegalovirus exposure and HLA in healthy donors. PCR was performed using 60 Vbeta and 13 Jbeta primers. The table came from immunoSEQ multiplex PCR; TCRdb's copy has only in-frame clones and leaves some out. The sample has about 150,000 clones, 80% seen once. The sequenced material came from PBMCs. These receptors originate from a male donor in good health and CMV-seronegative.

The chain is built from TRBV7-8 and TRBJ2-2; 10 bases map to TRBD2. V lost 1 base, J lost 7 bases, and 6 bases stayed unmatched. CDR3 size: 16 residues. Germline CDR1 and CDR2: SGHVS and FQNEAQ. The CDR3 loop reads CASSLVLAGVGGELFF. The CDR3, as DNA: TGTGCCAGCAGCTTAGTCCTAGCGGGGGTGGGCGGGGAGCTGTTTTTT.

The chain uses TRBV7-2 and TRBJ2-2; TRBD2 aligns across 14 bases. V was clipped by 7 bases and J by 3 bases; unmatched bases: 10. Germline V gives CDR1 SGHTA, CDR2 FQGNSA. The CDR3 contains 18 residues. The CDR3 DNA is TGTGCCAGCACCCCCCCGGGACTAGCGGGGGCTTACACCGGGGAGCTGTTTTTT. Amino acid sequence: CASTPPGLAGAYTGELFF.

The rearrangement uses TRBV10-2 and TRBJ1-5; D is unclear. The CDR3 contains 14 residues. Germline values: CDR1 WSHSY, CDR2 SAAADI. Trimming removed 4 bases at V and 1 base at J, with 8 bases between. Written as DNA, the CDR3 is TGCGCCAGCAGTGGACTTGGAAGCAATCAGCCCCAGCATTTT. Translating gives CASSGLGSNQPQHF.

A single count supports this clone. In DNA form, the CDR3 reads TGTGCCAGCAGCTTAGGGCAGGGCGGGGAACAGCCCCAGCATTTT. Its protein is CASSLGQGGEQPQHF. The chain links TRBV7-9 to TRBJ1-5; the D gene is possibly TRBD1 (5 bases). The CDR3 loop spans 15 amino acids. Looked up from germline, CDR1 is SEHNR and CDR2 is FQNEAQ (reference sequence). Trimming stripped 1 base from V and 7 bases from J, with 14 bases between.

The chain couples TRBV11-2 to TRBJ1-1, with D maybe TRBD1 (5 bases). The CDR3 is 14 amino acids. Germline CDR1 is SGHAT and CDR2 is FQNNGV. Trimming shortened V by 3 bases and J by 5 bases, and 13 bases separated the two germline ends. CDR3 amino acids: CASSFQGRVTEAFF. The CDR3 DNA is TGTGCCAGCAGCTTTCAGGGTAGGGTGACTGAAGCTTTCTTT.

This chain connects TRBV7-9 to TRBJ2-5; 10 positions agree with TRBD2. J gave up 1 base and V 5 bases, and 7 bases lay outside the gene matches. The CDR3 is 16 residues long. Germline V gives CDR1 SEHNR, CDR2 FQNEAQ (reference sequence). The CDR3 DNA is TGTGCCAGCAGCCAGCAACTAGCGGGAACCCAAGAGACCCAGTACTTC. It codes for CASSQQLAGTQETQYF.

The chain combines TRBV5-4 with TRBJ1-2, with 9 bases identical to TRBD1. With 2 bases clipped from V and 6 bases from J, the junction kept 14 bases outside the gene matches. Germline loops: CDR1 SGHNT, CDR2 YYREEE (reference sequence). This CDR3 contains 17 residues. The CDR3 reads CASSLLDRGGLKNGYTF. DNA of the CDR3: TGTGCCAGCAGCTTACTCGACAGGGGGGGGTTGAAAAATGGCTACACCTTC.

The chain is built from TRBV30 and TRBJ1-5; D is unresolved. Per the germline V gene, CDR1 is GTSNPN and CDR2 is SVGIG (reference sequence). V was clipped by 2 bases and J by 4 bases, with 6 bases between them. This CDR3 comprises 12 residues. The CDR3 reads CAWSRENQPQHF. Here the CDR3 DNA reads TGTGCCTGGAGTCGGGAGAATCAGCCCCAGCATTTT.

Remarks on this clone: The junction departs from germline at one end; a sequencing error may be responsible. This chain connects TRBV6-1 to TRBJ2-4, with TRBD1 identical over 7 bases. The CDR3 sequence is 14 residues long. Germline V lookup: CDR1 MNHNS, CDR2 SASEGT. CDR3 protein: CTSSEQGTANIQYF. The CDR3 DNA reads TGTACCAGCAGTGAACAAGGGACAGCCAACATTCAGTACTTC.

The J gene is TRBJ1-1, the V gene TRBV18, with a possible D match to TRBD1 (5 bases). V was pared by 3 bases and J by 5 bases, with 16 bases between. From germline, CDR1 is KGHSH and CDR2 LQKENI. The CDR3 extends over 15 amino acids. The chain's CDR3 is CASSPPGGFNTEAFF. For the CDR3, the DNA is TGTGCCAGCTCACCCCCGGGGGGGTTTAATACTGAAGCTTTCTTT.

Only one count was recorded for this clone. The V call is TRBV18, the J call TRBJ2-4, with a weak D call TRBD2 (5 bases). Per the germline V gene, CDR1 is KGHSH and CDR2 is LQKENI. V dropped 2 bases and J dropped 16 bases, with 15 bases sitting between them. The CDR3 contains 12 residues. CDR3 nucleotides: TGTGCCAGCTCACCAGGAGAGGGAAAACGATACTTC. Translating gives CASSPGEGKRYF.

The CDR3 is CASSLVQRGNNEQFF. The CDR3 DNA sequence: TGTGCCAGCAGCTTAGTCCAGCGGGGGAACAATGAGCAGTTCTTC. The rearrangement links TRBV7-2 to TRBJ2-1, with TRBD2 matching 8 bases. CDR1 SGHTA and CDR2 FQGNSA come from the germline V gene. This CDR3 has 15 residues. V lost 1 base to trimming and J lost 5 bases; unmatched junction nucleotides: 4.

J is TRBJ1-5 and V is TRBV19, with 9 bases aligning to TRBD1. The CDR3 covers 14 residues. Germline assignment: CDR1 LNHDA and CDR2 SQIVND (reference sequence). V shed 7 bases, J shed 7 bases, and the junction held 8 bases outside the gene matches. The DNA of the CDR3 is TGTGCCAGTACCCAAACAGGGGGCAGCCAGCCCCAGCATTTT. Its translation: CASTQTGGSQPQHF.

The chain carries TRBV7-8 and TRBJ2-5, with no clear D. This CDR3 comprises 12 residues. Germline-derived CDR1 and CDR2 are SGHVS and FQNEAQ. V shed 0 bases and J shed 11 bases, with 10 bases lying between them. The CDR3 sequence: CASSLANREQYF. CDR3 DNA: TGTGCCAGCAGCTTAGCGAATCGAGAGCAGTACTTC.

The chain uses TRBV5-6 and TRBJ1-6; D is perhaps TRBD1 (6 bases). The CDR3 loop spans 15 amino acids. V lost 2 bases and J lost 7, with 13 bases in between. In germline, CDR1 is SGHDT, CDR2 YYEEEE. CDR3 loop: CASSFFRGQNSPLHF. DNA for the CDR3: TGTGCCAGCAGCTTTTTCAGGGGCCAGAATTCACCCCTCCACTTT.

This chain connects TRBV7-7 to TRBJ2-7, with TRBD1 as a possible D gene (6 bases). Germline V gene lookup returns CDR1 SSHAT and CDR2 FNYEAQ (reference sequence). The V end was cut by 4 bases, the J end by 7 bases, with 14 bases between. CDR3 length: 13 amino acids. The CDR3 protein is CASSSSNQGEQYF. CDR3 bases: TGTGCCAGCAGCTCCTCGAATCAGGGGGAGCAGTACTTC.

The chain has TRBV10-3 and TRBJ2-1; 8 bases are shared with TRBD2. The CDR3 is 17 amino acids. V lost 5 bases, J lost 3 bases, and 12 bases stayed unmatched. The germline V gene has CDR1 ENHRY and CDR2 SYGVKD. The CDR3 here is CAISKPKTSGDYNEQFF. The CDR3 DNA sequence: TGTGCCATCAGTAAACCCAAAACTAGCGGAGACTACAATGAGCAGTTCTTC.

The chain uses TRBV4-3 and TRBJ1-2, with 8 bases identical to TRBD1. V lost 0 bases and J lost 6; bases outside the gene matches: 3. Per the germline V gene, CDR1 is LGHNA and CDR2 is YSLEER. This CDR3 comprises 14 residues. DNA of the CDR3: TGCGCCAGCAGCCAAGATTCAGGGGGCGATGGCTACACCTTC. Its translation is CASSQDSGGDGYTF.

The chain is built from TRBV7-2 and TRBJ1-2; weak D call: TRBD1 (5 bases). CDR1 is SGHTA and CDR2 is FQGNSA in the germline V gene. The CDR3 consists of 13 residues. V lost 5 bases and J 8 bases, leaving 15 bases between the germline ends. As DNA, the CDR3 is TGTGCCAGCAGCCTCCGCGGGGGTGAGGGCTACACCTTC. Protein sequence: CASSLRGGEGYTF.

V gene TRBV11-2 combines with J gene TRBJ2-7; weak D call: TRBD1 (6 bases). The CDR3 extends over 15 amino acids. Germline V gives CDR1 SGHAT, CDR2 FQNNGV. The V and J ends lost 1 base and 3 bases respectively, with 13 bases between them. The CDR3 DNA reads TGTGCCAGCAGCTTAGCGGCAGGACAGAGCTACGAGCAGTACTTC. It codes for CASSLAAGQSYEQYF.

This chain joins TRBV10-3 and TRBJ2-3; 8 bases match TRBD1. Germline CDR1 is ENHRY and CDR2 is SYGVKD. With V trimmed by 7 bases and J by 4 bases, 7 bases remained unmatched. The CDR3 has 14 amino acids. CDR3 coding DNA: TGTGCCATCACGTCGACAGGGGTGGCAGATACGCAGTATTTT. Translation gives CAITSTGVADTQYF.

This sequence joins TRBV5-1 and TRBJ2-3; 10 bases agree with TRBD2. Trimming took 7 bases from V and 2 from J; bases not matched to a gene: 13. CDR1 is SGHRS and CDR2 is YFSETQ in the germline V gene. The CDR3 sequence is 17 residues long. CDR3 sequence (DNA): TGCGCCAGCGGAAAGCGGGGGGGCGTTCCCGCCACAGATACGCAGTATTTT. It encodes CASGKRGGVPATDTQYF. The full variable domain, its missing parts supplied by reference TRBV5-1 and TRBJ2-3, is KAGVTQTPRYLIKTRGQQVTLSCSPISGHRSVSWYQQTPGQGLQFLFEYFSETQRNKGNFPGRFSGRQFSNSRSEMNVSTLELGDSALYLCASGKRGGVPATDTQYFGPGTRLTVL.

The chain combines TRBV7-9 with TRBJ2-7; 8 bases align to TRBD2. Germline V gives CDR1 SEHNR, CDR2 FQNEAQ (reference sequence). The CDR3 runs to 15 residues. V gave up 5 bases and J gave up 5 bases; unmatched junction bases: 11. The DNA of the CDR3 is TGTGCCAGCAGCCCGGGACTATCGGGGGGGAACGAGCAGTACTTC. Protein sequence: CASSPGLSGGNEQYF.

V gene TRBV29-1 combines with J gene TRBJ1-5; unclear D gene. V was pared by 4 bases and J by 3 bases, with 13 bases between. The length of the CDR3 is 14 residues. Germline-derived CDR1 and CDR2 are SQVTM and ANQGSEA. The CDR3 DNA reads TGCAGCGTTGGACCAGGAGGGCCCAATCAGCCCCAGCATTTT. It translates to CSVGPGGPNQPQHF.

This sequence joins TRBV5-6 and TRBJ1-3, with D possibly TRBD1 on 5 matching bases. CDR1 and CDR2 (germline): SGHDT, YYEEEE. The CDR3 consists of 15 residues. Trimming pared 2 bases from V and 0 bases from J, leaving 9 bases between. In nucleotides, the CDR3 is TGTGCCAGCAGCTTTGGACAACACTCTGGAAACACCATATATTTT. Its protein product is CASSFGQHSGNTIYF.

This chain uses TRBV19 with TRBJ1-5; the match to TRBD1 covers 10 bases. This CDR3 contains 15 residues. The junction had 7 bases not matched to a gene; V was cut back by 4 bases and J by 7 bases. The germline gives CDR1 LNHDA, CDR2 SQIVND (reference sequence). The CDR3 reads CASSTTGGRGQPQHF. DNA of the CDR3: TGTGCCAGTAGTACGACAGGGGGCAGAGGACAGCCCCAGCATTTT. Full variable domain (remainder filled in from reference TRBV19 and TRBJ1-5): DGGITQSPKYLFRKEGQNVTLSCEQNLNHDAMYWYRQDPGQGLRLIYYSQIVNDFQKGDIAEGYSVSREKKESFPLTVTSAQKNPTAFYLCASSTTGGRGQPQHFGDGTRLSIL.

This clone was counted once. J is TRBJ2-2 and V is TRBV18, with 8 bases lining up with TRBD1. The CDR3 has 17 residues. Germline V gene lookup returns CDR1 KGHSH and CDR2 LQKENI. Trimming at V came to 1 base and at J to 2 bases, leaving 6 bases not matched to a gene. In DNA form, the CDR3 reads TGTGCCAGCTCACCACTCCGAGGACAGGGCAACACCGGGGAGCTGTTTTTT. This codes for CASSPLRGQGNTGELFF.

The chain carries TRBV4-1 and TRBJ2-5; 14 nucleotides line up with TRBD2. The assigned J gene may be wrong: the sequence end matches TRBJ2-7 better. CDR1 and CDR2 from the germline V gene are MGHRA and YSYEKL. The CDR3 totals 17 residues. In DNA form, the CDR3 reads TGCGCCAGCAGCCTACGGACTAGCGGGGGGAGCTCCTACGAGCAGTACTTC. Amino acid sequence: CASSLRTSGGSSYEQYF.

The chain carries TRBV30 and TRBJ1-2; 9 bases match TRBD1. CDR3 length equals 13 residues. The germline gives CDR1 GTSNPN, CDR2 SVGIG (reference sequence). Germline trimming cut 4 bases from V and 4 bases from J; bases unmatched to any gene: 4. CDR3 nucleotides: TGTGCCTGGACCAAGGGACAGGGCTATGGCTACACCTTC. Protein: CAWTKGQGYGYTF.

The chain combines TRBV6-1 with TRBJ1-5, with D possibly matching TRBD1 (5 bases). The V and J ends lost 0 bases and 0 bases respectively, with 6 bases between them. CDR3 size: 15 residues. Germline CDR1 reads MNHNS; CDR2 reads SASEGT. The CDR3 loop is CASSEARASNQPQHF. CDR3 DNA sequence: TGTGCCAGCAGTGAAGCCAGGGCTAGCAATCAGCCCCAGCATTTT.

Regarding this clone: One end of the junction fails to match germline, which may point to a read error. The chain couples TRBV7-7 to TRBJ2-1; D remains unclear. The CDR3 sequence is 12 residues long. The V gene's germline CDR1 is SSHAT and CDR2 FNYEAQ (reference sequence). The CDR3 DNA sequence: TGTGCTAGCAGCTTAGATGGGCATGAGCAGTTCTTC. Its protein is CASSLDGHEQFF.